The 31 T cell receptor beta chains below all came from one sample that was sequenced in a study of regulatory T cells in long-lasting Graves disease. The time point is: newly diagnosed GD, antithyroid drugs for less than 3 months. After RNA was extracted from PBMCs, the TCR library was made from it. For TCR beta, libraries came from iRepertoire HTBI primers and Arm-PCR of CDR3 regions. MiXCR was run by TCRdb on the multiplex PCR reads, yielding one entry per CDR3 protein. The sample lists some 220,000 distinct CDR3 sequences, roughly 18% occurring once. These data were likewise used in another study, on T cells in Graves' hyperthyroidism and ophthalmopathy.

The specimen comprised peripheral blood mononuclear cells (PBMCs), sampled at new diagnosis, from a patient treated with antithyroid drugs. Source of these receptors: a woman younger than 45 with Graves disease.

In this sample, this clonotype turned up many times. This chain joins TRBV19 and TRBJ2-1, with 9 bases aligning to TRBD2. CDR3 length: 15 amino acids. The ends lost 1 base at V and 8 bases at J; junction bases unmatched: 6. From germline, CDR1 is LNHDA and CDR2 SQIVND (reference sequence). The CDR3 sequence is CASSIGLAGLDEQFF. In DNA, the CDR3 is TGTGCCAGTAGTATAGGTCTAGCGGGACTAGATGAGCAGTTCTTC.

This clonotype was recorded at least ten times. The chain is built from TRBV7-8 and TRBJ1-2, with D uncertain. The CDR3 runs 12 residues. The ends were cut back, 0 bases at V and 8 bases at J, with 7 bases in the middle. Germline CDR1 and CDR2: SGHVS and FQNEAQ. The CDR3 DNA reads as TGTGCCAGCAGCTTAGCGGGTCGCGGCTACACCTTC. Amino acids: CASSLAGRGYTF.

This clonotype was seen many times. This chain connects TRBV19 to TRBJ1-5, with D perhaps matching TRBD1 (6 bases). V shed 4 bases and J shed 3 bases, with 16 bases lying between them. CDR1 is LNHDA, CDR2 SQIVND, per germline (reference sequence). This CDR3 spans 16 amino acids. The chain's CDR3 is CASSTFGGQNNQPQHF. The CDR3 bases are TGTGCCAGTAGTACTTTCGGGGGGCAGAACAATCAGCCCCAGCATTTT.

The count of this clonotype is one. One end of the junction is discordant with germline, which a read error may explain. The chain uses TRBV4-1 and TRBJ2-7; D possibly uses TRBD1 or TRBD2 (5 bases each). CDR1 MGHRA and CDR2 YSYEKL come from the germline V gene. The CDR3 covers 15 residues. The CDR3 here is CASSQDRGGFNEQYF. The CDR3 DNA reads as TGTGCCAGCAGCCAAGATCGGGGCGGGTTCAACGAGCAGTACTTC.

About this clonotype: The conserved closing phenylalanine or tryptophan is absent in this CDR3, likely reflecting a read error. The DNA is left out, because the CDR3 cannot be placed on it with certainty; the CDR3 is given as TCRdb lists it. The chain has TRBV5-1 and TRBJ1-1. Germline V gene data show CDR1 as SGHRS and CDR2 as YFSETQ. The CDR3 totals 13 residues, both ends included. CDR3: CASSLDMNTEGFV.

This clonotype was observed at least ten times. This rearrangement joins TRBV2 to TRBJ2-1; tentatively, D is TRBD2 (5 bases). This CDR3 has 16 residues. Germline V gene sequence: CDR1 SNHLY, CDR2 FYNNEI. V was shortened by 4 bases and J by 1 base, with 14 bases between the two germline ends. The CDR3 spells CASSGSEGASYNEQFF. The CDR3 nucleotides read TGTGCCAGCAGTGGAAGTGAGGGAGCTTCCTACAATGAGCAGTTCTTC. The complete variable domain, with remaining parts taken from reference TRBV2 and TRBJ2-1, reads EPEVTQTPSHQVTQMGQEVILRCVPISNHLYFYWYRQILGQKVEFLVSFYNNEISEKSEIFDDQFSVERPDGSNFTLKIRSTKLEDSAMYFCASSGSEGASYNEQFFGPGTRLTVL.

This clonotype was seen ten or more times. The CDR3 coding sequence is TGTGCCAGCAGTTTATCTGTGGGGGCCAAAAACATTCAGTACTTC. It yields the protein CASSLSVGAKNIQYF. The V and J genes are TRBV27 and TRBJ2-4; D unclear. This CDR3 is built from 15 residues. V dropped 0 bases and J dropped 1 base, with 7 bases sitting between them. CDR1 is MNHEY and CDR2 is SMNVEV in the germline V gene (reference sequence).

Regarding this clonotype: One end of the junction varies from germline; a read error may be responsible. The chain recombines TRBV4-1 with TRBJ2-3; 10 bases fit TRBD2. The CDR3 covers 16 residues. Germline CDR1 and CDR2: MGHRA and YSYEKL. This CDR3 reads CASSITPGLATDTKYF. In DNA form, the CDR3 reads TGCGCCAGCAGCATTACGCCGGGACTAGCGACAGATACGAAGTATTTT.

As to this clonotype: A read error is possible here, since a much larger clone lies one base away. The V and J genes are TRBV27 and TRBJ1-1; 8 nucleotides line up with TRBD1. The ends lost 6 bases at V and 3 bases at J; junction bases unmatched: 6. This CDR3 is built from 14 residues. Germline CDR1 reads MNHEY; CDR2 reads SMNVEV (reference sequence). As DNA, the CDR3 is TGTGCCAGCAGCTTCGGACAGGGACACACTGAAGCTTTCTTT. It codes for CASSFGQGHTEAFF.

Many counts were recorded for this clonotype. The chain has TRBV2 and TRBJ2-4; D possibly corresponds to TRBD1 (5 bases). The V end lost 8 bases, the J end lost 1 base, and 6 bases lay between the germline ends. Looked up from germline, CDR1 is SNHLY and CDR2 is FYNNEI. CDR3 length: 12 amino acids. This chain's CDR3 is CASRQAKNIQYF. The CDR3 DNA reads TGTGCCAGCCGACAGGCCAAAAACATTCAGTACTTC.

This chain uses TRBV6-9 with TRBJ2-7, with 15 bases matching TRBD2. The CDR3 sequence is 17 residues long. The V gene end was trimmed by 4 bases and the J gene end by 3 bases; junction bases not matched to a gene: 7. From germline, CDR1 is MNHGY and CDR2 SVAAGI. The CDR3 DNA sequence: TGTGCCAGCAGTTCCCCGGGACTAGCGGGAGGTCTCTACGAGCAGTACTTC. It yields the protein CASSSPGLAGGLYEQYF.

This clonotype was picked up many times. DNA of the CDR3: TGTGCCAGCAGTTACTCAGAGGCCTGGACTAATGAAAAACTGTTTTTT. Its translation: CASSYSEAWTNEKLFF. The chain couples TRBV6-5 to TRBJ1-4; D remains unclear. This CDR3 has 16 residues. The ends were cut back, 0 bases at V and 2 bases at J, with 10 bases in the middle. Germline V CDR1 and CDR2: MNHEY, SVGAGI.

This clonotype was found many times. As DNA, the CDR3 is TGTGCCAGCCGGGGAGGCCTCCAAGAGACCCAGTACTTC. Its translation: CASRGGLQETQYF. The V and J genes are TRBV6-1 and TRBJ2-5, with a possible D match to TRBD2 (6 bases). V was clipped by 8 bases and J by 1 base, with 11 bases between them. This CDR3 comprises 13 residues. CDR1 is MNHNS, CDR2 SASEGT, per germline.

This clonotype was observed at least ten times. The chain links TRBV28 to TRBJ1-6; D unclear. The germline V gene has CDR1 MDHEN and CDR2 SYDVKM. The CDR3 is 16 amino acids. Trimming removed 4 bases at V and 0 bases at J, with 10 bases between. The CDR3 DNA reads as TGTGCCAGCAGTTCCAGGATCAGCTCCTATAATTCACCCCTCCACTTT. Translating it yields CASSSRISSYNSPLHF.

The table lists this clonotype with many counts. The chain combines TRBV6-2 or TRBV6-3 with TRBJ1-1; 8 bases agree with TRBD1. This CDR3 has 16 residues. After removal of 7 bases from V and 0 bases from J, the junction contained 10 bases not matched to a gene. Germline V gene sequence: CDR1 MNHEY, CDR2 SVGEGT. CDR3 nucleotides: TGTGCCAGCACCACTTCCGGACAGGGATTGAACACTGAAGCTTTCTTT. Protein product: CASTTSGQGLNTEAFF.

This clonotype appeared many times. The DNA of the CDR3 is TGTGCCAGCAGCCCGAGCGGGGGCTCGGGGCATGAGCAGTTCTTC. As protein: CASSPSGGSGHEQFF. The chain joins TRBV11-2 to TRBJ2-1, with 8 nucleotides matching TRBD2. The CDR3 is 15 residues long. The germline V gene encodes CDR1 SGHAT and CDR2 FQNNGV. Trimming removed 5 bases from V and 8 bases from J; junction bases left unmatched: 11.

This clonotype was counted many times. V and J are TRBV28 and TRBJ1-1; the D is unclear. This CDR3 spans 13 amino acids. The germline V and J ends were trimmed by 0 bases and 6 bases, with 8 bases remaining between them. Germline CDR1 is MDHEN and CDR2 is SYDVKM. CDR3 nucleotide sequence: TGTGCCAGCAGTTTATGGGCGGTCCCTGAAGCTTTCTTT. It encodes CASSLWAVPEAFF.

This clonotype was counted ten times or more. J is TRBJ2-2 and V is TRBV2, with D tentatively TRBD2 (5 bases). CDR1 and CDR2 (germline): SNHLY, FYNNEI. The CDR3 is 14 amino acids. V lost 7 bases to trimming and J lost 1 base, with 10 bases between them. The CDR3 DNA is TGTGCCAGCAAGGCGGGTCTGAACACCGGGGAGCTGTTTTTT. Its translation is CASKAGLNTGELFF. The full variable domain, completed using reference TRBV2 and TRBJ2-2, is EPEVTQTPSHQVTQMGQEVILRCVPISNHLYFYWYRQILGQKVEFLVSFYNNEISEKSEIFDDQFSVERPDGSNFTLKIRSTKLEDSAMYFCASKAGLNTGELFFGEGSRLTVL.

This clonotype was counted many times. The chain joins TRBV29-1 to TRBJ2-5; no firm D call. CDR1 and CDR2 from the germline V gene are SQVTM and ANQGSEA. V was trimmed by 4 bases and J by 5 bases, leaving 8 bases between them. The length of the CDR3 is 11 residues. As DNA, the CDR3 is TGCAGCGTTGTCCTTGTTGAGACCCAGTACTTC. Its protein is CSVVLVETQYF. Together with reference TRBV29-1 and TRBJ2-5, the CDR3 gives the full variable domain: SAVISQKPSRDICQRGTSLTIQCQVDSQVTMMFWYRQQPGQSLTLIATANQGSEATYESGFVIDKFPISRPNLTFSTLTVSNMSPEDSSIYLCSVVLVETQYFGPGTRLLVL.

This clonotype has at least ten counts. V and J are TRBV15 and TRBJ2-7; perhaps TRBD2 as D (6 bases). Trimming removed 1 base at V and 4 bases at J, with 11 bases between. The CDR3 spans 14 residues. Germline lookup yields CDR1 LNHNV and CDR2 YYDKDF (reference sequence). CDR3 DNA: TGTGCCACCAGCAGAGCGCCTAGCGCGTACGAGCAGTACTTC. Its protein product is CATSRAPSAYEQYF. Variable domain in full (rest from reference TRBV15 and TRBJ2-7): DAMVIQNPRYQVTQFGKPVTLSCSQTLNHNVMYWYQQKSSQAPKLLFHYYDKDFNNEADTPDNFQSRRPNTSFCFLDIRSPGLGDTAMYLCATSRAPSAYEQYFGPGTRLTVT.

The J gene is TRBJ2-7, the V gene TRBV7-2, with 7 bases fitting TRBD2. CDR1 SGHTA and CDR2 FQGNSA come from the germline V gene. The CDR3 contains 12 residues. With 8 bases clipped from V and 5 bases from J, the junction kept 6 bases outside the gene matches. In DNA, the CDR3 is TGTGCCAGCCGACGGGGAGGGGACGAGCAGTACTTC. It encodes CASRRGGDEQYF.

This clonotype has ten or more counts. The chain carries TRBV19 and TRBJ1-6; D is undetermined. V was shortened by 8 bases and J by 4 bases, with 15 bases between the two germline ends. In germline, CDR1 is LNHDA, CDR2 SQIVND (reference sequence). The CDR3 covers 15 residues. The CDR3 DNA sequence: TGTGCCAGTTCTTGGACGGAGGCATATAATTCACCCCTCCACTTT. Its protein product is CASSWTEAYNSPLHF.

This clonotype was counted at least ten times. V usage is TRBV6-1 and J usage is TRBJ1-2, with 10 bases that match TRBD1. V lost 5 bases, J lost 4 bases, and 7 bases stayed unmatched. CDR3 length: 15 amino acids. CDR1 is MNHNS and CDR2 is SASEGT in the germline V gene. In nucleotides, the CDR3 is TGTGCCAGCAGTAACCACGGGACAGGGGCCTATGGCTACACCTTC. Encoded protein: CASSNHGTGAYGYTF.

The sample holds many counts of this clonotype. The gene calls are TRBV9 and TRBJ1-4; TRBD1 agrees at 9 bases. The J segment lost 5 bases and the V segment lost 4 bases, leaving 6 bases of the junction unmatched. The CDR3 totals 15 residues. Per the germline V gene, CDR1 is SGDLS and CDR2 is YYNGEE. The chain's CDR3 is CASSLSGQGNEKLFF. The CDR3 region has the DNA TGTGCCAGCAGCCTAAGCGGACAGGGGAATGAAAAACTGTTTTTT.

This clonotype was detected ten times or more. This rearrangement joins TRBV10-3 to TRBJ1-2, with D perhaps TRBD1 (6 bases). The CDR3 is made up of 13 amino acids. In germline, CDR1 is ENHRY, CDR2 SYGVKD. Trimming took 10 bases from V and 0 from J, leaving 12 bases between them. The CDR3 nucleotides read TGTGCCACAGAGGACAGTGCTAACTATGGCTACACCTTC. Protein: CATEDSANYGYTF.

This clonotype was observed a few times. The chain employs TRBV7-2 and TRBJ1-5, with a weak D call TRBD1 (6 bases). V lost 6 bases and J 7 bases, leaving 16 bases between the germline ends. The CDR3 consists of 14 residues. CDR1 and CDR2 (germline): SGHTA, FQGNSA. CDR3: CASSLQGGGQPQHF. DNA of the CDR3: TGTGCCAGCAGTCTACAGGGAGGAGGCCAGCCCCAGCATTTT.

This clonotype was seen ten or more times. Sequence at one end of the junction differs from germline and may be a read error. The CDR3 region is CASSLASNGYTF. CDR3 nucleotides: TGTGCCAGCAGCCTAGCTTCGAATGGCTACACCTTC. The gene calls are TRBV7-2 and TRBJ1-2, with unresolved D. Germline values: CDR1 SGHTA, CDR2 FQGNSA. The CDR3 extends over 12 amino acids. The full variable domain, rest sourced from reference TRBV7-2 and TRBJ1-2, is GAGVSQSPSNKVTEKGKDVELRCDPISGHTALYWYRQSLGQGLEFLIYFQGNSAPDKSGLPSDRFSAERTGGSVSTLTIQRTQQEDSAVYLCASSLASNGYTFGSGTRLTVV.

The chain has TRBV28 and TRBJ2-7; 8 positions agree with TRBD1. Per germline, CDR1 MDHEN and CDR2 SYDVKM. V was pared by 5 bases and J by 6 bases, with 9 bases of the junction left unmatched. This CDR3 has 14 amino acids. DNA of the CDR3: TGTGCCAGCAGTACGGACAGGGAACTTACCGAGCAGTACTTC. This codes for CASSTDRELTEQYF.

The chain carries TRBV20-1 and TRBJ1-6, with D perhaps matching TRBD1 (6 bases). The germline gives CDR1 DFQATT, CDR2 SNEGSKA (reference sequence). This CDR3 has 18 residues. V lost 0 bases, J lost 5 bases, and 20 bases lay in between. CDR3 region: CSAREGQFPSGNNSPLHF. CDR3 bases: TGCAGTGCTAGAGAAGGACAGTTCCCCAGCGGGAATAATTCACCCCTCCACTTT.

Many counts were recorded for this clonotype. The gene calls are TRBV18 and TRBJ1-1, with D possibly matching TRBD1 (6 bases). Trimming shortened V by 6 bases and J by 5 bases, and 10 bases separated the two germline ends. CDR3 length: 12 residues. Per the germline V gene, CDR1 is KGHSH and CDR2 is LQKENI. The CDR3 nucleotides read TGTGCCAGCTCCGCAACAGGGACTGAAGCTTTCTTT. Translating it yields CASSATGTEAFF.

At least ten counts were recorded for this clonotype. The CDR3: CATSDFTDTQYF. The CDR3 DNA sequence: TGTGCCACCAGTGATTTCACAGATACGCAGTATTTT. The chain employs TRBV24-1 and TRBJ2-3; D ambiguous. Germline-derived CDR1 and CDR2 are KGHDR and SFDVKD. V was clipped by 1 base and J by 2 bases, with 0 bases between them. This CDR3 is built from 12 residues.